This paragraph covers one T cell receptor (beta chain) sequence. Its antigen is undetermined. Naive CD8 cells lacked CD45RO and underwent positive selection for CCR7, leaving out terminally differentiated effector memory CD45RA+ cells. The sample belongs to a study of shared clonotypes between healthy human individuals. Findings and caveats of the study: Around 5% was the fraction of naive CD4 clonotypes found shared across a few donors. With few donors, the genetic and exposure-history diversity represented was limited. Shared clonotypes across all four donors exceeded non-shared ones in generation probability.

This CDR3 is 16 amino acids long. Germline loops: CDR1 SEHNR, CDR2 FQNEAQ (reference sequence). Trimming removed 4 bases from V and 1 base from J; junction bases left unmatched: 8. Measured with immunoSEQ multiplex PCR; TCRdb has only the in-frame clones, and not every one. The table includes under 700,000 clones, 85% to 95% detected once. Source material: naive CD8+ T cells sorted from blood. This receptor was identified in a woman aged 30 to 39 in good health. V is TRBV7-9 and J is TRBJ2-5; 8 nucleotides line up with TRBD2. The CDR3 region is CASSSTTGGAQETQYF. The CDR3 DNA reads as TGTGCCAGCAGCTCAACAACCGGGGGGGCCCAAGAGACCCAGTACTTC. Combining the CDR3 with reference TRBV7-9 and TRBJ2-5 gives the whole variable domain DTGVSQNPRHKITKRGQNVTFRCDPISEHNRLYWYRQTLGQGPEFLTYFQNEAQLEKSRLLSDRFSAERPKGSFSTLEIQRTEQGDSAMYLCASSSTTGGAQETQYFGPGTRLLVL.